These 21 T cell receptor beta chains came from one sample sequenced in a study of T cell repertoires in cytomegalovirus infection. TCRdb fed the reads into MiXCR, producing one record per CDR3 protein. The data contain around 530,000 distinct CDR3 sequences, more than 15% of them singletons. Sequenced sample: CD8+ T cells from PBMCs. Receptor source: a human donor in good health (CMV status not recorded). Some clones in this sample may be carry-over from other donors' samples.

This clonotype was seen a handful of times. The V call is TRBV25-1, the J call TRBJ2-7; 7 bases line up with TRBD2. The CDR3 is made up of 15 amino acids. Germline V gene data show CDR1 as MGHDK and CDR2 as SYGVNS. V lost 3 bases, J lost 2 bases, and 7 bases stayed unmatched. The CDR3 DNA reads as TGTGCCAGCAGTGAGGCTAGCGGAATAACCTACGAGCAGTACTTC. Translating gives CASSEASGITYEQYF.

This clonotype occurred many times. The CDR3 sequence: CASSQPDAQYF. CDR3 DNA sequence: TGTGCCAGCAGCCAGCCGGACGCCCAGTACTTC. This rearrangement joins TRBV7-8 to TRBJ2-5; D is undetermined. Germline-derived CDR1 and CDR2 are SGHVS and FQNEAQ. The germline V and J ends were trimmed by 5 bases and 9 bases, with 10 bases remaining between them. The CDR3 sequence is 11 residues long.

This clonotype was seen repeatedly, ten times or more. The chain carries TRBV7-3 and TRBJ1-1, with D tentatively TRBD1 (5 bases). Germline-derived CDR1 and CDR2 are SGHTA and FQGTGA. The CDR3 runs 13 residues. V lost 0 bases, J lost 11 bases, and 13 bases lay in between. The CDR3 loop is CASSLTDGALAFF. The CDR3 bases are TGTGCCAGCAGCTTAACGGATGGGGCATTGGCTTTCTTT. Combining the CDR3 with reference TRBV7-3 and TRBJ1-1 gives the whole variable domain GAGVSQTPSNKVTEKGKYVELRCDPISGHTALYWYRQSLGQGPEFLIYFQGTGAADDSGLPNDRFFAVRPEGSVSTLKIQRTERGDSAVYLCASSLTDGALAFFGQGTRLTVV.

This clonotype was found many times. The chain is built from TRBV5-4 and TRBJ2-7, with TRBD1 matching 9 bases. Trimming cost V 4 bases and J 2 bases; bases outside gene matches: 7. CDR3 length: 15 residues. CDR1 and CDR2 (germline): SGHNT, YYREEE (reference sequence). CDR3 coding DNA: TGTGCCAGCAGCGGGGACAGGGCCCGTACCTACGAGCAGTACTTC. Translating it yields CASSGDRARTYEQYF.

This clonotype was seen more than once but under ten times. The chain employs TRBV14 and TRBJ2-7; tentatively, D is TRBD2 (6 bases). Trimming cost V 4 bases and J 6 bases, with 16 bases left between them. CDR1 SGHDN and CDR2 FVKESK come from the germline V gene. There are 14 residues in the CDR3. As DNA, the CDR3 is TGTGCCAGCAGCCCGTCGGGACTTTCGAGCGAGCAGTACTTC. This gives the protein CASSPSGLSSEQYF.

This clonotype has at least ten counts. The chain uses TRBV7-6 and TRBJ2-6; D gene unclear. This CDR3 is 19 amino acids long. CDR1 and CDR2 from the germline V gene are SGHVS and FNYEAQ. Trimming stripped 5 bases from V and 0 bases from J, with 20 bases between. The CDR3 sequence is CASSLLRPTWGSGANVLTF. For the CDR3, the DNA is TGTGCCAGCAGCCTACTAAGACCGACCTGGGGCTCTGGGGCCAACGTCCTGACTTTC.

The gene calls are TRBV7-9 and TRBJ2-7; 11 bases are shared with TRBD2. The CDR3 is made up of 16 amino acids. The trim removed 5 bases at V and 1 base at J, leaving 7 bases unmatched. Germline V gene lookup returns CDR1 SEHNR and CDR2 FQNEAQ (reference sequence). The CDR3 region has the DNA TGTGCCAGCAGCCCGAGACTAGCGGGGACATCCTACGAGCAGTACTTC. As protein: CASSPRLAGTSYEQYF.

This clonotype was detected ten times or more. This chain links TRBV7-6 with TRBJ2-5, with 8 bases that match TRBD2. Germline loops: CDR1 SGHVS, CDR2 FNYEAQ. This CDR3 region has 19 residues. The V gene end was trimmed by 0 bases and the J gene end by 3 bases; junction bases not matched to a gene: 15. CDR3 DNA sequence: TGTGCCAGCAGCTTAGCACTTAGCGGGGCCCCACAATTCGAAGAGACCCAGTACTTC. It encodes CASSLALSGAPQFEETQYF. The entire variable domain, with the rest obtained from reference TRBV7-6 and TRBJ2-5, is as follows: GAGVSQSPRYKVTKRGQDVALRCDPISGHVSLYWYRQALGQGPEFLTYFNYEAQQDKSGLPNDRFSAERPEGSISTLTIQRTEQRDSAMYRCASSLALSGAPQFEETQYFGPGTRLLVL.

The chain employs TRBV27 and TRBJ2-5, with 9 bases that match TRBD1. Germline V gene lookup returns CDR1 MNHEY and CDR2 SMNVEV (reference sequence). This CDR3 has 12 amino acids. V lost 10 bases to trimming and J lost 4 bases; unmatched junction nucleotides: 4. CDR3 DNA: TGTGCCACAGGACAGGGGCCAGAGACCCAGTACTTC. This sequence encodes CATGQGPETQYF.

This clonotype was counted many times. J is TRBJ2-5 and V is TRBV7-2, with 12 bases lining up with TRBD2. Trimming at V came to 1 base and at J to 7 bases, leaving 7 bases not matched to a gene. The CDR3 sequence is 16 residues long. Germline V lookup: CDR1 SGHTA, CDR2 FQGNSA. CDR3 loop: CASSLGLAGAFGTQYF. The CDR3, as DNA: TGTGCCAGCAGCTTAGGACTAGCGGGAGCGTTCGGGACCCAGTACTTC.

CDR3 amino acids: CASSLRDRGPDETFF. The DNA for the CDR3 is TGTGCCAGCAGCCTCCGGGACAGGGGGCCCGATGAGACGTTCTTC. This chain uses TRBV7-6 with TRBJ2-1; TRBD1 matches 12 bases. Looked up from germline, CDR1 is SGHVS and CDR2 is FNYEAQ. Trimming cost V 5 bases and J 15 bases; bases outside gene matches: 14. The CDR3 runs to 15 residues.

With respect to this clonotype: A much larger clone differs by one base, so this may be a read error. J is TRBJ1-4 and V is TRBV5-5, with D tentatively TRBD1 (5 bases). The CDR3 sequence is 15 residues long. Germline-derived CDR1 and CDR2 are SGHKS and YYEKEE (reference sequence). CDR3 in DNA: TGTGCCAGCAGCAAGAAAGGGGCTGGGAATGAAAAACTGTCTTTT. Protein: CASSKKGAGNEKLSF.

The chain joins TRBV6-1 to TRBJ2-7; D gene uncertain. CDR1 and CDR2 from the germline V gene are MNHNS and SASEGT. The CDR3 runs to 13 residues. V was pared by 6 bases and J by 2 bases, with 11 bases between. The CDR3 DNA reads TGTGCCAGCAGGACGGCTGTCACCTACGAGCAGTACTTC. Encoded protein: CASRTAVTYEQYF.

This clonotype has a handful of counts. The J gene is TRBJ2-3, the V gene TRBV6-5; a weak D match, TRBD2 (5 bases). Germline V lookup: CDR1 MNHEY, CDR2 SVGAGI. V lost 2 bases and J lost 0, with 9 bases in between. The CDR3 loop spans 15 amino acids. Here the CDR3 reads CASSYSWTSTDTQYF. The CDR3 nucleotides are TGTGCCAGCAGTTACAGTTGGACTAGCACAGATACGCAGTATTTT.

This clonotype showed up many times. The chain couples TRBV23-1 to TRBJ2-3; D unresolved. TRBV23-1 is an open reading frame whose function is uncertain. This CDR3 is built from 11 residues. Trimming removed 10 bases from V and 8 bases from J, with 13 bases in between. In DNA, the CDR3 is TGCGCCATCCCTCATGTTGTTACGCAGTATTTT. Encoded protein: CAIPHVVTQYF.

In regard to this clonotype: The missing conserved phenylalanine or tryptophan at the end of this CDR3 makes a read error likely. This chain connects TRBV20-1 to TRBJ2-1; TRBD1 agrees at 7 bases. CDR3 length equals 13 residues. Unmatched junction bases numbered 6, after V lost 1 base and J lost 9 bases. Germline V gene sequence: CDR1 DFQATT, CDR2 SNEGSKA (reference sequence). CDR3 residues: CSARGQTGSEQFL. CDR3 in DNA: TGCAGTGCTAGAGGGCAGACAGGGAGTGAGCAGTTCTTA.

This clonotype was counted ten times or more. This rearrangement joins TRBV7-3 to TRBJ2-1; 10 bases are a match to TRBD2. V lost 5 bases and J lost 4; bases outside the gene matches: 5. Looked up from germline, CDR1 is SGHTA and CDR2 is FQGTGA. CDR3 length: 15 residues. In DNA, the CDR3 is TGTGCCAGCAGCCCCCTAGCGGGAGTATACAATGAGCAGTTCTTC. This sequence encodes CASSPLAGVYNEQFF.

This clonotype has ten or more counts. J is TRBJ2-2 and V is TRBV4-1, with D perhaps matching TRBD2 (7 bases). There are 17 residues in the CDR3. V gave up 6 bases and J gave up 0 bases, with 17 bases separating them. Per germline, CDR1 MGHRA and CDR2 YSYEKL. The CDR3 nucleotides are TGCGCCAGCAGAGTACGCGGGGGCCCTACGAACACCGGGGAGCTGTTTTTT. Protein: CASRVRGGPTNTGELFF.

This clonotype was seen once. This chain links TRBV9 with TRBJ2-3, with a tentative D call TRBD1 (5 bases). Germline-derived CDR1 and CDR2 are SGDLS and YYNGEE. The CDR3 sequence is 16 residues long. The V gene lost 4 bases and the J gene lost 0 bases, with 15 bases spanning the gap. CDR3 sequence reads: CASSINPGPSTDTQYF. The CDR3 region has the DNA TGTGCCAGCAGCATAAACCCAGGGCCCAGCACAGATACGCAGTATTTT.

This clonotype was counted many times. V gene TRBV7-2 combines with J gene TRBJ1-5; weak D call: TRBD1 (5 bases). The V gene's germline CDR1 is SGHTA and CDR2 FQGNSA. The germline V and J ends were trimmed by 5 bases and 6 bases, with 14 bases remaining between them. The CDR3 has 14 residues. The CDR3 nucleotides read TGTGCCAGCAGCCCGACCGTCACAGGTCAGCCCCAGCATTTT. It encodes CASSPTVTGQPQHF.

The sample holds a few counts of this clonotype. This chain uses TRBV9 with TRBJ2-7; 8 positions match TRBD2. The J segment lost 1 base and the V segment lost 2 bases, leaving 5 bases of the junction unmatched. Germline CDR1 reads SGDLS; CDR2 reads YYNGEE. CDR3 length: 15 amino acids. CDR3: CASSVTSGGSYEQYF. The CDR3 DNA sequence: TGTGCCAGCAGCGTTACGAGCGGGGGATCCTACGAGCAGTACTTC.